This TCR beta chain was identified in a study of blood T cell repertoires in COVID-19. The overall study: Material from acute and convalescent COVID-19 was sourced from the United States, Italy and Spain. T cells, B-cell-depleted T cells, or PBMCs provided the cDNA or gDNA that served as material.

Sequencing used immunoSEQ multiplex PCR; TCRdb keeps in-frame clones, though not all of them. The data hold roughly 400,000 clones, with approximately 89% observed a single time. In terms of age and location, participants ranged from about 18 to 89 years and lived in under 30 US areas. Donors in Cohort 3 who had recovered were those with two negative PCRs, healthcare professional clearance, or resolution of their symptoms. The CDR3 spans 14 residues. The germline V gene has CDR1 MNHEY and CDR2 SVGEGT. V lost 2 bases, J lost 7 bases, and 11 bases lay in between. This TCR was recovered from a woman under 40 who had recovered from COVID-19. The sample comprised PBMCs or T cells enriched from blood (not recorded which). The V gene is TRBV6-2 or TRBV6-3, the J gene TRBJ2-2, with D perhaps TRBD2 (5 bases). CDR3 in amino acids: CASSYDLAFGELFF. The CDR3 DNA sequence: TGTGCCAGCAGTTACGATCTAGCCTTCGGGGAGCTGTTTTTT.